The next 9 T cell receptor beta chains were all read from a single sample in a study of T cells of healthy individuals. TCRdb recomputed calls from the 5' RACE reads with MiXCR, one row per CDR3 protein. Seen here are approximately 89,000 distinct CDR3 sequences, about 5% observed once, and the top ten hold 6.5% to 8%. The receptors derive from a female donor in good health.

This clonotype was seen many times. The rearrangement joins TRBV12-3 or TRBV12-4 to TRBJ1-2; a weak D match, TRBD1 (5 bases). V was clipped by 5 bases and J by 2 bases, with 12 bases between them. The CDR3 sequence is 14 residues long. CDR3 region: CASSPGPRNYGYTF. CDR3 DNA: TGTGCCAGCAGTCCGGGACCCCGCAACTATGGCTACACCTTC.

By its share, this clonotype is medium-sized. The chain combines TRBV27 with TRBJ2-3; the D gene is possibly TRBD2 (5 bases). Germline values: CDR1 MNHEY, CDR2 SMNVEV (reference sequence). This CDR3 spans 14 amino acids. V was trimmed by 0 bases and J by 2 bases, leaving 6 bases between them. The CDR3 DNA sequence: TGTGCCAGCAGTTTATCGAGGGACACAGATACGCAGTATTTT. Translating gives CASSLSRDTDTQYF.

This clonotype was found a few times. The rearrangement uses TRBV18 and TRBJ2-5, with 8 bases aligning to TRBD1. CDR1 and CDR2 (germline): KGHSH, LQKENI. This CDR3 is built from 16 residues. The junction had 7 bases not matched to a gene; V was cut back by 0 bases and J by 4 bases. The chain's CDR3 is CASSPPRQGARETQYF. The CDR3, as DNA: TGTGCCAGCTCACCACCGAGGCAGGGGGCAAGAGAGACCCAGTACTTC.

This clonotype was counted at least ten times. The chain employs TRBV3-1 and TRBJ1-2; 10 positions agree with TRBD1. Germline V CDR1 and CDR2: LGHDT, YNNKEL (reference sequence). This CDR3 comprises 17 residues. V was clipped by 1 base and J by 2 bases; unmatched bases: 7. CDR3 in DNA: TGTGCCAGCAGCCAAGTCGGGACAGGGGAAAGAAACTATGGCTACACCTTC. Amino acid sequence: CASSQVGTGERNYGYTF.

This clonotype has ten or more counts. The genes are TRBV30 and TRBJ1-5; maybe TRBD1 (5 bases). The CDR3 loop spans 16 amino acids. Per germline, CDR1 GTSNPN and CDR2 SVGIG (reference sequence). V shed 2 bases and J shed 6 bases, with 20 bases lying between them. The CDR3 spells CAWSPSPGRLSQPQHF. The CDR3 region has the DNA TGTGCCTGGAGTCCGTCGCCGGGACGCCTCAGTCAGCCCCAGCATTTT. Together with reference TRBV30 and TRBJ1-5, the CDR3 gives the full variable domain: SQTIHQWPATLVQPVGSPLSLECTVEGTSNPNLYWYRQAAGRGLQLLFYSVGIGQISSEVPQNLSASRPQDRQFILSSKKLLLSDSGFYLCAWSPSPGRLSQPQHFGDGTRLSIL.

This clonotype was counted a few times. The chain links TRBV10-3 to TRBJ2-1; D not resolved. This CDR3 region has 15 residues. CDR1 and CDR2 from the germline V gene are ENHRY and SYGVKD. Trimming left V 4 bases short and J 6 bases short, with 16 bases between. CDR3 sequence: CAISGTTELGNEQFF. The CDR3 nucleotides are TGTGCCATCAGTGGGACGACCGAGTTGGGCAATGAGCAGTTCTTC.

V is TRBV5-8 and J is TRBJ2-1; TRBD1 aligns across 7 bases. The CDR3 loop spans 15 amino acids. Germline V gene lookup returns CDR1 SGHTS and CDR2 YDEGEE. Germline trimming cut 3 bases from V and 4 bases from J; bases unmatched to any gene: 7. The CDR3 is CASSSSGQTYNEQFF. CDR3 nucleotides: TGTGCCAGCAGCTCTTCGGGACAGACTTACAATGAGCAGTTCTTC.

This clonotype was counted many times. This rearrangement joins TRBV12-3 or TRBV12-4 to TRBJ1-5, with D hard to call. V lost 0 bases to trimming and J lost 6 bases, with 6 bases between them. The CDR3 length is 13 residues. In DNA, the CDR3 is TGTGCCAGCAGTTTAGCGTTTGCTCAGCCCCAGCATTTT. This gives the protein CASSLAFAQPQHF.

This clonotype was found many times. The chain couples TRBV6-2 or TRBV6-3 to TRBJ1-5, with D possibly matching TRBD1 (5 bases). V lost 3 bases to trimming and J lost 7 bases, with 13 bases between them. CDR1 is MNHEY, CDR2 SVGEGT, per germline. The CDR3 extends over 14 amino acids. Here the CDR3 reads CASSYGGVGQPQHF. Written as DNA, the CDR3 is TGTGCCAGCAGTTATGGGGGGGTCGGACAGCCCCAGCATTTT.